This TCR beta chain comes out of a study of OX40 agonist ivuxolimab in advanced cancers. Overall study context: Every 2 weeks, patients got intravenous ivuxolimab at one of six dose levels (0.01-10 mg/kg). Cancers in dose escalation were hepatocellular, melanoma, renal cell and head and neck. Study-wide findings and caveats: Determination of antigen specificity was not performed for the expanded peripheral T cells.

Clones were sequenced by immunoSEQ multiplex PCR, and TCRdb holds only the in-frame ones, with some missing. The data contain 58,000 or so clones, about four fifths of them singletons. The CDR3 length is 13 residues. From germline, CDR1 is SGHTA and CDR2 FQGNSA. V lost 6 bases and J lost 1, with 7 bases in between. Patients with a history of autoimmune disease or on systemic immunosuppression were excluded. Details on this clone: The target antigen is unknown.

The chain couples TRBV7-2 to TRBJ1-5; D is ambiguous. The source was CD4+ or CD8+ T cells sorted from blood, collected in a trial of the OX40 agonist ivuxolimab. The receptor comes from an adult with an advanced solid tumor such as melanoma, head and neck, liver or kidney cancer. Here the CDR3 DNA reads TGTGCCAGCAGATATGACAGCAATCAGCCCCAGCATTTT. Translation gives CASRYDSNQPQHF. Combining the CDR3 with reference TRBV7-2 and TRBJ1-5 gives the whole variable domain GAGVSQSPSNKVTEKGKDVELRCDPISGHTALYWYRQSLGQGLEFLIYFQGNSAPDKSGLPSDRFSAERTGGSVSTLTIQRTQQEDSAVYLCASRYDSNQPQHFGDGTRLSIL.